This TCR beta chain comes out of a study of T-cell memory formation after mild COVID-19. About the study: The study found TCR clusters largely donor specific. Overall study results and limits: Mainly CM and EM harbored the contracting CD4+ clones; mainly EMRA harbored the CD8+ ones. Pre-infection memory held some responding clones, suggesting pre-existing cross-reactive T cells responded.

The CDR3 spans 14 residues. CDR1 LGHDT and CDR2 YNNKEL come from the germline V gene (reference sequence). Trimming removed 5 bases from V and 3 bases from J, with 12 bases in between. Each CDR3 protein is one row after TCRdb ran MiXCR on the 5' RACE reads. The table records roughly 550,000 distinct CDR3 sequences, about a fifth of them present only once. This clonotype was found a few times. Its antigen is still unknown. Sequencing input: PBMCs or a T cell subset sorted from them (not recorded which). The clonotype was recovered from an adult woman who had mild COVID-19 (a few samples of this study predate the infection). Cell type and time point are not known. The chain has TRBV3-1 and TRBJ2-3; the D gene is possibly TRBD2 (5 bases). CDR3 region: CASSDLLATDTQYF. In nucleotides, the CDR3 is TGTGCCAGCAGCGACCTTCTAGCTACAGATACGCAGTATTTT.